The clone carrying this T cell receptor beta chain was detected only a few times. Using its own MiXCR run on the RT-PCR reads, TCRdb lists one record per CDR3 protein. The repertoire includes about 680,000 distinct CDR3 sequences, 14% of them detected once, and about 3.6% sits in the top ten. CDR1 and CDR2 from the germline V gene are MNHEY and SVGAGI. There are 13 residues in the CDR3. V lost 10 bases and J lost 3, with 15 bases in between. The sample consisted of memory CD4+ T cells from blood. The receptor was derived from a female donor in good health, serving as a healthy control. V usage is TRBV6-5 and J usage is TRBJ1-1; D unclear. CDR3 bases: TGTGCCACCTTGGGAGGGTACGACACTGAAGCTTTCTTT. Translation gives CATLGGYDTEAFF.